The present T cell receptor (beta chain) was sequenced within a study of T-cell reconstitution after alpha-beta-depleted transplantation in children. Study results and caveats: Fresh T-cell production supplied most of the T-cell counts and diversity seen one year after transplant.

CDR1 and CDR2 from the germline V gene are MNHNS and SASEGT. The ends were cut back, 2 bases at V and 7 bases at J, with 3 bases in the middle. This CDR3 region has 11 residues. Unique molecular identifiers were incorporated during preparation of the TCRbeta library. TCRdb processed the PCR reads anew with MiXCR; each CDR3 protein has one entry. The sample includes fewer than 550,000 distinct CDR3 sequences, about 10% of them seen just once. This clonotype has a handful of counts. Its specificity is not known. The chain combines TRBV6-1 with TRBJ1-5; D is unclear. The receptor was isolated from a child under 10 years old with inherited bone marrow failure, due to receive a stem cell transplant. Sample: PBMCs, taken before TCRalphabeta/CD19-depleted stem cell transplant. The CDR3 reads CASSERQPQHF. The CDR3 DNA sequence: TGTGCCAGCAGTGAACGGCAGCCCCAGCATTTT.